This T cell receptor (beta chain) was identified during a study of long-term antiretroviral therapy in people with HIV. Version v3.0 of the immunoSEQ assay ran at survey level. The protocol was immunoSEQ multiplex PCR, while the TCRdb copy is restricted to in-frame clones and leaves out a portion. Counted here are some 17,000 clones, roughly 80% occurring once; the ten biggest clones make up approximately 14%. Trimming shortened V by 0 bases and J by 1 base, and 23 bases separated the two germline ends. Germline-derived CDR1 and CDR2 are LGHNA and YNFKEQ. The CDR3 runs to 20 residues. The specimen comprised unsorted PBMCs, sampled about 1.2 years before starting antiretroviral therapy. The receptor comes from a man aged 25 to 45 with HIV. The J gene is TRBJ2-3, the V gene TRBV4-2; maybe TRBD2 (5 bases). In nucleotides, the CDR3 is TGTGCCAGCAGCCAAGACTCATCCGGGAATGGGCAACTAGGCACAGATACGCAGTATTTT. It specifies CASSQDSSGNGQLGTDTQYF.